The 11 T cell receptor beta chains below were found in one sample sequenced in a study of shared clonotypes between healthy human individuals. The method was immunoSEQ multiplex PCR; TCRdb's version includes in-frame clones alone and lacks a portion of them. Among approximately 500,000 clones listed, more than 75% were seen once. Material: PBMCs. The receptors here all came from a woman between 40 and 50 years old in good health. Some clones in this sample may be carry-over from other donors' samples.

The chain employs TRBV30 and TRBJ2-1; 8 bases line up with TRBD2. There are 16 residues in the CDR3. V lost 1 base to trimming and J lost 7 bases; unmatched junction nucleotides: 12. CDR1 and CDR2 (germline): GTSNPN, SVGIG (reference sequence). CDR3: CAWSAFSGAMGNEQFF. For the CDR3, the DNA is TGTGCCTGGAGTGCTTTTAGCGGGGCGATGGGGAATGAGCAGTTCTTC.

This chain uses TRBV7-9 with TRBJ1-2; the D gene is possibly TRBD1 (6 bases). This CDR3 spans 15 amino acids. Trimming removed 1 base at V and 2 bases at J, with 11 bases between. Germline CDR1 SEHNR, CDR2 FQNEAQ (reference sequence). The CDR3 is CASSLETGSNYGYTF. DNA of the CDR3: TGTGCCAGCAGCTTAGAAACAGGGTCCAACTATGGCTACACCTTC.

V and J are TRBV7-8 and TRBJ1-3; D not resolved. The V gene's germline CDR1 is SGHVS and CDR2 FQNEAQ. Trimming left V 1 base short and J 2 bases short, with 12 bases between. The CDR3 totals 16 residues. The CDR3: CASSLEELWAGNTIYF. The CDR3 coding sequence is TGTGCCAGCAGCTTAGAGGAGCTCTGGGCTGGAAACACCATATATTTT.

The chain is built from TRBV5-5 and TRBJ1-5; D may be TRBD1 (6 bases). V lost 4 bases and J 1 base, leaving 15 bases between the germline ends. Germline-derived CDR1 and CDR2 are SGHKS and YYEKEE (reference sequence). The CDR3 covers 16 residues. CDR3 in amino acids: CASSRGAGLSNQPQHF. For the CDR3, the DNA is TGTGCCAGCAGCCGGGGGGCAGGACTGAGCAATCAGCCCCAGCATTTT. Drawing the rest from reference TRBV5-5 and TRBJ1-5, the complete variable domain is DAGVTQSPTHLIKTRGQQVTLRCSPISGHKSVSWYQQVLGQGPQFIFQYYEKEERGRGNFPDRFSARQFPNYSSELNVNALLLGDSALYLCASSRGAGLSNQPQHFGDGTRLSIL.

This chain joins TRBV28 and TRBJ1-5; tentatively, D is TRBD1 (5 bases). Germline CDR1 and CDR2: MDHEN and SYDVKM. V was trimmed by 3 bases and J by 7 bases, leaving 13 bases between them. The CDR3 sequence is 14 residues long. CDR3 in amino acids: CASSFRDQYQPQHF. CDR3 bases: TGTGCCAGCAGTTTCAGGGACCAGTACCAGCCCCAGCATTTT.

The chain combines TRBV7-9 with TRBJ2-3; possible D gene TRBD2, 6 bases. V was cut by 8 bases and J by 2 bases, with 14 bases left in between. This CDR3 spans 14 amino acids. Germline V gene lookup returns CDR1 SEHNR and CDR2 FQNEAQ (reference sequence). CDR3: CASGPGGITDTQYF. The CDR3 DNA reads TGTGCCAGCGGTCCGGGCGGGATCACAGATACGCAGTATTTT.

The rearrangement joins TRBV7-2 to TRBJ1-2; 8 bases map to TRBD1. The germline V gene encodes CDR1 SGHTA and CDR2 FQGNSA. This CDR3 has 15 residues. Unmatched junction bases numbered 6, after V lost 4 bases and J lost 2 bases. The CDR3 coding sequence is TGTGCCAGCAGCTACGACAGGGGCCAAAACTATGGCTACACCTTC. Amino acids: CASSYDRGQNYGYTF.

This clone was observed a single time. This chain links TRBV7-2 with TRBJ2-5; D is undetermined. Trimming removed 0 bases from V and 5 bases from J, with 13 bases in between. There are 15 residues in the CDR3. CDR1 and CDR2 from the germline V gene are SGHTA and FQGNSA. As DNA, the CDR3 is TGTGCCAGCAGCTTAGCGTCAGTGGTGGGGGAGACCCAGTACTTC. Its translation is CASSLASVVGETQYF.

The chain combines TRBV9 with TRBJ2-2, with 7 bases that match TRBD2. Trimming cost V 1 base and J 6 bases; bases outside gene matches: 3. The CDR3 is 14 residues long. CDR1 and CDR2 (germline): SGDLS, YYNGEE. The CDR3 DNA follows: TGTGCCAGCAGCGTACGGCGGGAGTCCGGGGAGCTGTTTTTT. It translates to CASSVRRESGELFF.

V and J are TRBV30 and TRBJ2-5; no clear D gene. The end of the DNA fits TRBJ2-7 better, so the J call may be wrong. Per germline, CDR1 GTSNPN and CDR2 SVGIG (reference sequence). The CDR3 totals 14 residues. The chain's CDR3 is CAWSVLTLSGEQYF. CDR3 DNA: TGTGCCTGGAGTGTGTTGACATTGTCGGGCGAGCAGTACTTC.

This sequence joins TRBV4-2 and TRBJ2-1; the D gene could be TRBD1 or TRBD2 (5 bases each). The V gene lost 1 base and the J gene lost 10 bases, with 8 bases spanning the gap. Germline CDR1 reads LGHNA; CDR2 reads YNFKEQ. The CDR3 is made up of 12 amino acids. DNA for the CDR3: TGTGCCAGCAGCCAAGTGGGGGAAGAGCAGTTCTTC. This sequence encodes CASSQVGEEQFF.